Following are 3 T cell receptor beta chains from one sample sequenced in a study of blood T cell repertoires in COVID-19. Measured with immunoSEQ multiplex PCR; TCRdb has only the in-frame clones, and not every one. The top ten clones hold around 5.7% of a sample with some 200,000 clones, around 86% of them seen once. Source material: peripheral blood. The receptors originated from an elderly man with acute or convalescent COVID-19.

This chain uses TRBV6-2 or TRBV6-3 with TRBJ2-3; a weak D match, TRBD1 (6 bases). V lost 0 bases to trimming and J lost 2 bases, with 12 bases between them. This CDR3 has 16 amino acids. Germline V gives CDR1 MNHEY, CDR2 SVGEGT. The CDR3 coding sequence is TGTGCCAGCAGTTACTCAAGGGACACATACACAGATACGCAGTATTTT. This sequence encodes CASSYSRDTYTDTQYF.

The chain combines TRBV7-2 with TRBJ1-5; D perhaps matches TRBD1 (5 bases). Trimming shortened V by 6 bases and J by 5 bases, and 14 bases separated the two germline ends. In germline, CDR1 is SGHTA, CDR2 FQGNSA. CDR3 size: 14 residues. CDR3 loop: CASSFSGEYQPQHF. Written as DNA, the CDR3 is TGTGCCAGCAGTTTCTCGGGGGAGTATCAGCCCCAGCATTTT. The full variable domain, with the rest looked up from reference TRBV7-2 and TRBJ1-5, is GAGVSQSPSNKVTEKGKDVELRCDPISGHTALYWYRQSLGQGLEFLIYFQGNSAPDKSGLPSDRFSAERTGGSVSTLTIQRTQQEDSAVYLCASSFSGEYQPQHFGDGTRLSIL.

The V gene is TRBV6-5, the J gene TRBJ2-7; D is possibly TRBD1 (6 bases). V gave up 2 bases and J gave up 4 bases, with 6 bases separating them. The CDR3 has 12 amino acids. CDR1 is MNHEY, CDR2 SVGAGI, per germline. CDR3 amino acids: CASSYGQYEQYF. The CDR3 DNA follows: TGTGCCAGCAGTTACGGACAGTACGAGCAGTACTTC.